The T cell receptor beta chain described here comes from a study of T cell clonality in common variable immunodeficiency (dated by TCRdb to 2013 to 2016). This clone has a count of ten or more. What this receptor recognizes is not known. The sequenced fragment ends 3 residues before the CDR3 boundary, so the rest is inferred from the germline J gene. The CDR3 holds 15 amino acids from the cysteine to the phenylalanine. Shown are 36 bases from within the CDR3, in frame from base 1. The germline V gene (reference sequence) specifies SEHNR as CDR1 and FQNEAQ as CDR2. For this chain, trimming is 5 bases at the V end and 7 bases at the J end, and the number of junction bases without a gene match is 8. Summary of the overall study and its limitations: Correlations of repertoire features with clinical complications were constrained by heterogeneity among patients within the CVID cohort. TCRbeta clonality was higher in CVID subjects than in healthy controls (t-test p = 0.018), and the increase was most characteristic of about a third of subjects. Despite equal DNA input, controls averaged around 87,000 unique sequences per sample versus around 30,000 in CVID samples. Healthy controls shared more TCRbeta clones with each other than CVID subjects shared among themselves (p < 0.0001). CVID TCRbeta sequences reportedly showed fewer deletions and N-nucleotide insertions and lacked highly modified clones with 13 or more V deletions. The authors noted that sequencing repertoires of T cell subpopulations would be needed to clarify what caused the increased clonality in CVID.

Both CVID patients and healthy controls were predominantly of Caucasian heritage. Heparinized peripheral whole blood samples of roughly 5 to 9 ml were obtained from each donor. TCRbeta CDR3 repertoires were sequenced from genomic DNA of adults with common variable immune deficiency (CVID) and healthy adult controls. There were approximately 22 healthy adult volunteers in the control group (roughly 12 female and 10 male), ranging in age from about 23 to 75 years, with a mean age of nearly 35. Diluted blood was density-centrifuged over Hypaque 1077 or Ficoll-Paque to isolate peripheral blood mononuclear cells. Genomic DNA was extracted from unsorted mononuclear cells by Qiagen column purification or by a centrifugation-based method. For sequencing, equivalent amounts of genomic DNA were input from CVID and control samples. For every sample, a 60 bp segment covering the rearranged TCRbeta CDR3 region was amplified and then sequenced. The immunoSEQ assay, a bias-corrected multiplex PCR combined with high-throughput sequencing, was used for TCRbeta amplification. The authors processed their data as follows. Every unique nucleotide sequence counted as a clone and was annotated with V, D and J genes, copy number and frequency. Sequences were labeled productive if in frame, and non-productive if out of frame or containing stop codons. As previously described, clonality was calculated on the basis of Shannon's entropy. The predicted amino acid sequences of productive clones were used to derive the mean CDR3 Kyte-Doolittle hydropathy. The R hclust function was used to hierarchically cluster scaled V gene usage with Manhattan distance and complete linkage. To assess clone sharing by CDR3 amino acid sequence, 12 repertoires per group were resampled over 100 rounds. The repertoires were screened for about 70 published EBV-specific TCRbeta sequences and approximately 240 published CMV-specific TCRbeta sequences. A couple of CVID samples that yielded fewer than 10,000 sequences were excluded from the analysis, so approximately 40 CVID repertoires were retained. TCRdb obtained this table from immuneACCESS and retained in-frame rearrangements with V and J assigned. These tables miss some clones; where compared with another copy, unresolved V genes account for less than half of the shortfall, and the remainder is unexplained. That table gives V, J and clone size, and the DNA gave D and trimming. This sample includes approximately 56,000 clones, and none of them was observed just once. Around 2% of the sample goes to the ten largest clones.

The source of this sequence is a person between 18 and 69 years old in good health. This receptor chain uses TRBV7-9 and TRBJ2-1, and 10 junction bases match TRBD1. Sequencing was performed on peripheral blood mononuclear cells. Partial CDR3 DNA: TGTGCCAGCAGCGCCCTGGACAGGGGGGAAAATGAG. Its protein is CASSALDRGENE. In full, the CDR3 is CASSALDRGENEQFF.